These 17 T cell receptor beta chains originate from one sample sequenced in a study of T cell responses to AZD1222 COVID-19 vaccine. The repertoire was sequenced with immunoSEQ multiplex PCR; TCRdb's copy has only in-frame clones and lacks some. The sample contains 55,000 to 65,000 clones, approximately 80% of which appear only once. The sequencing here drew on peripheral blood, taken 28 days after the second AZD1222 dose. The receptors here all came from an adult who received the AZD1222 COVID-19 vaccine.

In nucleotides, the CDR3 is TGTGCCAGCAGCCGGGACTGGGCCGCCGAGCAGTACTTC. The encoded protein is CASSRDWAAEQYF. The chain joins TRBV6-2 or TRBV6-3 to TRBJ2-7; D is perhaps TRBD2 (6 bases). Germline CDR1 MNHEY, CDR2 SVGEGT. The CDR3 totals 13 residues. The V end lost 6 bases, the J end lost 6 bases, and 15 bases lay between the germline ends.

The chain links TRBV5-1 to TRBJ2-7; possibly TRBD2 for D (5 bases). This CDR3 region has 14 residues. Germline V CDR1 and CDR2: SGHRS, YFSETQ. V shed 0 bases and J shed 4 bases, with 11 bases lying between them. Here the CDR3 reads CASSLDGGTYEQYF. The CDR3 bases are TGCGCCAGCAGCTTGGACGGAGGAACTTACGAGCAGTACTTC.

The V call is TRBV18, the J call TRBJ1-4; D is perhaps TRBD1 (5 bases). Between the trimmed V and J ends, which lost 6 bases and 6 bases, there was a span of 17 bases. From germline, CDR1 is KGHSH and CDR2 LQKENI. The CDR3 sequence is 15 residues long. In nucleotides, the CDR3 is TGTGCCAGCTCCCGTAGGGGTCTACGGGATGAAAAACTGTTTTTT. Its protein product is CASSRRGLRDEKLFF. Full variable domain (missing parts from reference TRBV18 and TRBJ1-4): NAGVMQNPRHLVRRRGQEARLRCSPMKGHSHVYWYRQLPEEGLKFMVYLQKENIIDESGMPKERFSAEFPKEGPSILRIQQVVRGDSAAYFCASSRRGLRDEKLFFGSGTQLSVL.

V and J are TRBV11-2 and TRBJ2-3, with D uncertain. The CDR3 runs 13 residues. V gave up 3 bases and J gave up 3 bases, with 7 bases separating them. From germline, CDR1 is SGHAT and CDR2 FQNNGV. The CDR3 here is CASSLGETDTQYF. CDR3 DNA sequence: TGTGCCAGCAGCTTGGGCGAAACAGATACGCAGTATTTT.

This clone was detected once. The V call is TRBV2, the J call TRBJ2-7; tentative D call: TRBD1 (6 bases). With 7 bases removed from V and 6 bases from J, the gap between germline ends came to 16 bases. Germline V gives CDR1 SNHLY, CDR2 FYNNEI. The CDR3 is 13 residues long. CDR3 sequence: CASNSGVRGEQYV. CDR3 nucleotide sequence: TGTGCCAGCAATTCCGGGGTCAGGGGCGAGCAGTACGTC.

The chain couples TRBV2 to TRBJ2-1, with D tentatively TRBD2 (6 bases). The germline V and J ends were trimmed by 11 bases and 4 bases, with 18 bases remaining between them. Germline V CDR1 and CDR2: SNHLY, FYNNEI. This CDR3 spans 14 amino acids. CDR3 coding DNA: TGTGCCGGAAGGGCGGGAATAGGGTACAATGAGCAGTTCTTC. It yields the protein CAGRAGIGYNEQFF.

This clone showed up just once. The gene calls are TRBV5-1 and TRBJ1-1; 9 bases match TRBD1. The CDR3 spans 17 residues. Germline V gene lookup returns CDR1 SGHRS and CDR2 YFSETQ. Germline trimming cut 4 bases from V and 6 bases from J; bases unmatched to any gene: 16. The CDR3 DNA sequence: TGCGCCAGCAGCCCGAACGCCGGACAGGGGTTTATGGCTGAAGCTTTCTTT. Translation gives CASSPNAGQGFMAEAFF.

The chain has TRBV30 and TRBJ2-5; no firm D call. Trimming shortened V by 0 bases and J by 10 bases, and 9 bases separated the two germline ends. The CDR3 consists of 11 residues. The germline V gene has CDR1 GTSNPN and CDR2 SVGIG (reference sequence). The CDR3: CAWSVLGYQYF. The CDR3 nucleotides read TGTGCCTGGAGTGTACTGGGTTACCAGTACTTC. Using reference TRBV30 and TRBJ2-5 for the parts outside the CDR3, the full variable domain is SQTIHQWPATLVQPVGSPLSLECTVEGTSNPNLYWYRQAAGRGLQLLFYSVGIGQISSEVPQNLSASRPQDRQFILSSKKLLLSDSGFYLCAWSVLGYQYFGPGTRLLVL.

The rearrangement links TRBV2 to TRBJ1-5, with 7 bases matching TRBD1. The CDR3 runs to 13 residues. Germline trimming cut 5 bases from V and 4 bases from J; bases unmatched to any gene: 2. In germline, CDR1 is SNHLY, CDR2 FYNNEI. The CDR3 sequence: CASSSTGNQPQHF. CDR3 nucleotides: TGTGCCAGCAGTTCGACAGGGAATCAGCCCCAGCATTTT.

The V call is TRBV7-2, the J call TRBJ2-7; no clear D gene. From germline, CDR1 is SGHTA and CDR2 FQGNSA. Trimming shortened V by 5 bases and J by 6 bases, and 17 bases separated the two germline ends. This CDR3 comprises 14 residues. The CDR3 DNA follows: TGTGCCAGCAGCCTTGTGACGGGCGCGCTCGAGCAGTACTTC. Protein sequence: CASSLVTGALEQYF.

On this clone itself: Other DNA sequences from this sample encode an identical CDR3 as well. The rearrangement uses TRBV5-1 and TRBJ2-4; 12 bases match TRBD2. This CDR3 has 18 amino acids. The V gene end was trimmed by 1 base and the J gene end by 1 base; junction bases not matched to a gene: 6. Germline assignment: CDR1 SGHRS and CDR2 YFSETQ. The CDR3 coding sequence is TGCGCCAGCAGCTTGCTAGCGGGGGGGCCTGGGGCCAAAAACATTCAGTACTTC. Protein sequence: CASSLLAGGPGAKNIQYF.

CDR3 sequence: CASRAPAENEQFF. The CDR3, as DNA: TGTGCCAGCAGGGCACCAGCGGAAAATGAGCAGTTCTTC. The chain joins TRBV7-2 to TRBJ2-1; possibly TRBD2 for D (5 bases). Trimming cost V 6 bases and J 7 bases, with 13 bases left between them. In germline, CDR1 is SGHTA, CDR2 FQGNSA. The CDR3 extends over 13 amino acids.

This clone has only a few counts. The V gene is TRBV23-1, the J gene TRBJ2-7, with D perhaps given as TRBD1 or TRBD2 (5 bases each). TRBV23-1 is treated as an ORF (open reading frame) with a function not yet certain. Trimming took off 0 bases at V and 2 bases at J, with 11 bases between the two ends. The CDR3 runs 15 residues. DNA for the CDR3: TGCGCCAGCAGTCAATCCCCGGGACGGACCTACGAGCAGTACTTC. It translates to CASSQSPGRTYEQYF.

The chain uses TRBV28 and TRBJ2-7; 12 bases fit TRBD2. V lost 9 bases to trimming and J lost 5 bases; unmatched junction nucleotides: 14. Germline lookup yields CDR1 MDHEN and CDR2 SYDVKM. This CDR3 contains 16 residues. The CDR3 DNA sequence: TGTGCCAGTTTAAGCTCGACTAGCGGGAGATTCCACGAGCAGTACTTC. Translating gives CASLSSTSGRFHEQYF.

CDR3: CASSVTGTGGNTEAFF. In DNA form, the CDR3 reads TGCGCCAGCAGCGTAACCGGGACAGGGGGAAACACTGAAGCTTTCTTT. The chain couples TRBV5-1 to TRBJ1-1, with TRBD1 matching over 11 bases. The length of the CDR3 is 16 residues. V was clipped by 4 bases and J by 2 bases; unmatched bases: 7. Germline lookup yields CDR1 SGHRS and CDR2 YFSETQ. Variable domain in full (rest from reference TRBV5-1 and TRBJ1-1): KAGVTQTPRYLIKTRGQQVTLSCSPISGHRSVSWYQQTPGQGLQFLFEYFSETQRNKGNFPGRFSGRQFSNSRSEMNVSTLELGDSALYLCASSVTGTGGNTEAFFGQGTRLTVV.

The V and J genes are TRBV2 and TRBJ1-1; possible D gene TRBD1, 5 bases. The V gene's germline CDR1 is SNHLY and CDR2 FYNNEI. This CDR3 spans 12 amino acids. Trimming took off 7 bases at V and 2 bases at J, with 8 bases between the two ends. Here the CDR3 reads CASKGHNTEAFF. The CDR3 coding sequence is TGTGCCAGCAAGGGGCATAACACTGAAGCTTTCTTT. Variable domain in full (rest from reference TRBV2 and TRBJ1-1): EPEVTQTPSHQVTQMGQEVILRCVPISNHLYFYWYRQILGQKVEFLVSFYNNEISEKSEIFDDQFSVERPDGSNFTLKIRSTKLEDSAMYFCASKGHNTEAFFGQGTRLTVV.

The chain carries TRBV6-5 and TRBJ2-7; D remains unclear. The CDR3 spans 12 residues. Trimming stripped 4 bases from V and 6 bases from J, with 10 bases between. Germline V gives CDR1 MNHEY, CDR2 SVGAGI. The CDR3, as DNA: TGTGCCAGCAGTTTCTCGCATGGCGAGCAGTACGTC. Protein product: CASSFSHGEQYV.